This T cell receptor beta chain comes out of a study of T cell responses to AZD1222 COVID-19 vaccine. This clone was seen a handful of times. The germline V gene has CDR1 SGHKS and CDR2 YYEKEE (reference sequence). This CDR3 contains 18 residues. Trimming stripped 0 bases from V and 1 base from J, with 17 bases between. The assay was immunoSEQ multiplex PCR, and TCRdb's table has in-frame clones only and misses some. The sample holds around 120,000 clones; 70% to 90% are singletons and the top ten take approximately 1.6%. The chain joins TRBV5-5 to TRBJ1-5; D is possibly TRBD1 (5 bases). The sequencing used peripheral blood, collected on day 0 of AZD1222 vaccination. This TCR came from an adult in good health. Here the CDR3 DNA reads TGTGCCAGCAGCTTGGTGGTTCAAACCCAGGGCAGCAATCAGCCCCAGCATTTT. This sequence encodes CASSLVVQTQGSNQPQHF.